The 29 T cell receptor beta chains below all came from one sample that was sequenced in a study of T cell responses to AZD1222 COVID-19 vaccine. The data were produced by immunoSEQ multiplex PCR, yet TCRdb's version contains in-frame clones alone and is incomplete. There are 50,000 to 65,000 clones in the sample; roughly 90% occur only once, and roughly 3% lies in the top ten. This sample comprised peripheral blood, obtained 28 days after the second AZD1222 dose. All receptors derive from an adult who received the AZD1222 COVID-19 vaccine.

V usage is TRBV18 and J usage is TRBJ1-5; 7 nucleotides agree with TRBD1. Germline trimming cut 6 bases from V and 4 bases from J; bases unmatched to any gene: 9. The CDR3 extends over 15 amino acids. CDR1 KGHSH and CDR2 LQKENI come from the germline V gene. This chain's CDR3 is CASSIQGQPNQPQHF. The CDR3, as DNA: TGTGCCAGCTCTATCCAGGGACAGCCGAATCAGCCCCAGCATTTT.

The chain's CDR3 is CATSRGSYNEQFF. The CDR3 DNA follows: TGTGCCACCAGCCGTGGGTCCTACAATGAGCAGTTCTTC. The chain employs TRBV27 and TRBJ2-1; no firm D call. CDR1 MNHEY and CDR2 SMNVEV come from the germline V gene (reference sequence). The ends were cut back, 10 bases at V and 1 base at J, with 11 bases in the middle. This CDR3 comprises 13 residues.

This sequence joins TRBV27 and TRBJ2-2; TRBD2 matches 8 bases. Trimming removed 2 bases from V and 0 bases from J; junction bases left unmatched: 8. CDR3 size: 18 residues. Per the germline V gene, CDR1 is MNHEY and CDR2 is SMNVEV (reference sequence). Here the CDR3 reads CASSLTPPTSANTGELFF. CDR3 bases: TGTGCCAGCAGTTTAACCCCCCCGACTAGCGCGAACACCGGGGAGCTGTTTTTT.

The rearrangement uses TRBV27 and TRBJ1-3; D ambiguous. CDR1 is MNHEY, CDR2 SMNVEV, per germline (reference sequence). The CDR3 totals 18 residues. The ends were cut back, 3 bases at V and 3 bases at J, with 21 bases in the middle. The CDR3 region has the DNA TGTGCCAGCAGTTTCTACCCTCCGAGCAGGCACCGTGGAAACACCATATATTTT. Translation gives CASSFYPPSRHRGNTIYF.

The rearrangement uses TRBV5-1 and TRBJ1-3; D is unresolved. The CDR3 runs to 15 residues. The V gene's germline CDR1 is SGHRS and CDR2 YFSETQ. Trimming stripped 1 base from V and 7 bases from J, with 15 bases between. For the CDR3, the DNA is TGCGCCAGCAGCTTGACATCCGGAGCGCCGAACACCATATATTTT. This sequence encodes CASSLTSGAPNTIYF.

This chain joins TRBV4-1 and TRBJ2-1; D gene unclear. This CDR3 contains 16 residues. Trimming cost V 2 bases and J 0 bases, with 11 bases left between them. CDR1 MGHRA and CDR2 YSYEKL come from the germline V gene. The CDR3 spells CASSQLGTSSYNEQFF. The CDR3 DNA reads TGCGCCAGCAGCCAATTAGGCACGAGCTCCTACAATGAGCAGTTCTTC.

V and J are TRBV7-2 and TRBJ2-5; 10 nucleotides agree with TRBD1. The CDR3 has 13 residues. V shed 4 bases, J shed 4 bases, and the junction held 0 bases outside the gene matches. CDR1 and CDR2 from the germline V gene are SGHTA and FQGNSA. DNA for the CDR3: TGTGCCAGCAGCTGGACAGGGGGAGAGACCCAGTACTTC. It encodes CASSWTGGETQYF.

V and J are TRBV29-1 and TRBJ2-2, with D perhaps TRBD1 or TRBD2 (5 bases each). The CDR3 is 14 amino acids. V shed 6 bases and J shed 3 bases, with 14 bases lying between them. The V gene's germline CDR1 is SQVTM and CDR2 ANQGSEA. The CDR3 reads CSVRRGVDTGELFF. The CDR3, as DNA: TGCAGCGTCCGCCGAGGGGTTGACACCGGGGAGCTGTTTTTT.

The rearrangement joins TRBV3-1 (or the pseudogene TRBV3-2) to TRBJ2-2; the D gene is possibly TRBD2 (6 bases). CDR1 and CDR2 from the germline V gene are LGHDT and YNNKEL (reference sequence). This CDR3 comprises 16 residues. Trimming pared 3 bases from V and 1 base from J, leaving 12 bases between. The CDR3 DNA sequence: TGTGCCAGCAGCCATGATAACGGGGGGAACACCGGGGAGCTGTTTTTT. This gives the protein CASSHDNGGNTGELFF.

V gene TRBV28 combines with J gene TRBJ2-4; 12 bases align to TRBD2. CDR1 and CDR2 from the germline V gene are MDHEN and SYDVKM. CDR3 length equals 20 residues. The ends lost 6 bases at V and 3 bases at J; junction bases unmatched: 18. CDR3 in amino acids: CASRRTTSGRVLFGKNIQYF. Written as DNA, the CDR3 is TGTGCCAGCAGACGTACGACTAGCGGGAGAGTCTTATTCGGCAAAAACATTCAGTACTTC.

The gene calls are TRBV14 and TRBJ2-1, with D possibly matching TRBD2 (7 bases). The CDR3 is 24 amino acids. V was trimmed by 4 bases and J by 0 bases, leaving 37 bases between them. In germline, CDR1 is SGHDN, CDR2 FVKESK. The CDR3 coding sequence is TGTGCCAGCAGCCTCCTAGGCGGGGGCAGGGCCCAGGGAAGTGGATCGAGCTCCTACAATGAGCAGTTCTTC. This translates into CASSLLGGGRAQGSGSSSYNEQFF.

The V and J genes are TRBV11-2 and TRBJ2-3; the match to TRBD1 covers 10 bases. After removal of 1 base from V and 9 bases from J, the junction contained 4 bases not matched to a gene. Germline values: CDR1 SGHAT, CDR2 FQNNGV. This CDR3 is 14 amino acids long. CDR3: CASSLVRDRGTQYF. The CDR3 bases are TGTGCCAGCAGCTTAGTCCGGGACAGGGGAACGCAGTATTTT.

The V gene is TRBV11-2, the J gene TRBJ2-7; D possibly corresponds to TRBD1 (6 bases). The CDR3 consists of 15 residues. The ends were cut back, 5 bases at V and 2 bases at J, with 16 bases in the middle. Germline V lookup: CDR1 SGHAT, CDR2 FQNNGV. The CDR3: CASSRYRDKTYEQYF. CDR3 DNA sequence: TGTGCCAGCAGCCGCTACCGGGACAAAACCTACGAGCAGTACTTC.

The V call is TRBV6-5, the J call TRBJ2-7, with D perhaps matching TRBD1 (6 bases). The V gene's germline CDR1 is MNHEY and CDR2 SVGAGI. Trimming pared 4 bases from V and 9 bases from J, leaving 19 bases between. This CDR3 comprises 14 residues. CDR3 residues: CASSSAVQGKGQYF. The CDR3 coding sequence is TGTGCCAGCAGTTCCGCCGTCCAGGGGAAGGGGCAGTACTTC.

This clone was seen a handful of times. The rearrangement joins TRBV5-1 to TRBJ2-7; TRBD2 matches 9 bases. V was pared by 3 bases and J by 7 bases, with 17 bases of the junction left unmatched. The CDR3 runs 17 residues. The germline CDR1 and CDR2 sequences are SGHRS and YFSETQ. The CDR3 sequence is CASSSRASGTEVGEQYF. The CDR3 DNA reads TGCGCCAGCAGCTCGAGGGCTAGCGGGACCGAGGTGGGGGAGCAGTACTTC. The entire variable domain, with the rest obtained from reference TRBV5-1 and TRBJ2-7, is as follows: KAGVTQTPRYLIKTRGQQVTLSCSPISGHRSVSWYQQTPGQGLQFLFEYFSETQRNKGNFPGRFSGRQFSNSRSEMNVSTLELGDSALYLCASSSRASGTEVGEQYFGPGTRLTVT.

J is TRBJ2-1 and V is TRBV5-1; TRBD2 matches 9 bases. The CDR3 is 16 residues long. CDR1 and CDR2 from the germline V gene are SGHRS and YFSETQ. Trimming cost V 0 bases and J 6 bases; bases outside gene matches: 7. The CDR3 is CASSLGSAGGLNEQFF. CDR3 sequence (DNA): TGCGCCAGCAGCTTGGGATCTGCGGGAGGGCTCAATGAGCAGTTCTTC.

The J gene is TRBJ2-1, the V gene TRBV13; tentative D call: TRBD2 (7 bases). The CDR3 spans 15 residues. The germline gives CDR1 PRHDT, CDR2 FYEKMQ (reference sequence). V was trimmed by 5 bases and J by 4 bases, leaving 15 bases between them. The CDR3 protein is CASSGRGTRYNEQFF. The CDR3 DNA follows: TGTGCCAGCAGCGGGAGGGGGACAAGGTACAATGAGCAGTTCTTC.

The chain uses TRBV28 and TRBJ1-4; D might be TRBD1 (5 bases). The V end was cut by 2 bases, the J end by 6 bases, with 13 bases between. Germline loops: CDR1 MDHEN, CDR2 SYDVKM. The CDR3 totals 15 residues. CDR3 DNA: TGTGCCAGCAGTTTAGGGGCAGCCCCAGATGAAAAACTGTTTTTT. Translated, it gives CASSLGAAPDEKLFF.

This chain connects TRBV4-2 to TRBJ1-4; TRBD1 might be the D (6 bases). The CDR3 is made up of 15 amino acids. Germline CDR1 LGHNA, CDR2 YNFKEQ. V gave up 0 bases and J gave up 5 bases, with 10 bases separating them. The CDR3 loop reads CASSQEGGENEKLFF. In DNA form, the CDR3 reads TGTGCCAGCAGCCAAGAAGGGGGTGAGAATGAAAAACTGTTTTTT.

The CDR3 sequence: CASSSQGIETQYF. CDR3 DNA sequence: TGCGCCAGCAGCTCACAGGGAATAGAGACCCAGTACTTC. V is TRBV5-1 and J is TRBJ2-5; the D gene is possibly TRBD1 (6 bases). Trimming left V 3 bases short and J 4 bases short, with 10 bases between. The CDR3 is 13 amino acids. Germline loops: CDR1 SGHRS, CDR2 YFSETQ. The full variable domain, with the rest looked up from reference TRBV5-1 and TRBJ2-5, is KAGVTQTPRYLIKTRGQQVTLSCSPISGHRSVSWYQQTPGQGLQFLFEYFSETQRNKGNFPGRFSGRQFSNSRSEMNVSTLELGDSALYLCASSSQGIETQYFGPGTRLLVL.

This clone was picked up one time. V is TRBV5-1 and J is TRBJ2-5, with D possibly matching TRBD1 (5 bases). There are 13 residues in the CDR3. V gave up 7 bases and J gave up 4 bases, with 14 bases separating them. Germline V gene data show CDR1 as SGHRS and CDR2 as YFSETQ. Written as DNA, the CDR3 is TGCGCCAGCGGTGGACAAACAAGAGAGACCCAGTACTTC. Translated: CASGGQTRETQYF.

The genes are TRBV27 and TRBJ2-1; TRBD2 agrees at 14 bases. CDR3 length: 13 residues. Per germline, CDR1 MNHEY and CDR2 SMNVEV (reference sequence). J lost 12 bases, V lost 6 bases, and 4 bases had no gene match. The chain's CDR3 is CASRGTSGRGQFF. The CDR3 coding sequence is TGTGCCAGCAGGGGGACTAGCGGGAGAGGGCAGTTCTTC.

This CDR3 is CATSRGGQGAAEQYF. The CDR3 nucleotides read TGTGCCACCAGCAGAGGAGGGCAGGGGGCCGCCGAGCAGTACTTC. This rearrangement joins TRBV15 to TRBJ2-7; TRBD1 aligns across 8 bases. The germline CDR1 and CDR2 sequences are LNHNV and YYDKDF (reference sequence). The CDR3 spans 15 residues. J lost 6 bases, V lost 1 base, and 8 bases had no gene match.

The CDR3 region is CASSLGSGGYNEQFF. The CDR3 DNA sequence: TGTGCCAGCAGCTTAGGGAGCGGGGGCTACAATGAGCAGTTCTTC. This chain joins TRBV7-2 and TRBJ2-1, with 8 positions matching TRBD2. The CDR3 length is 15 residues. CDR1 SGHTA and CDR2 FQGNSA come from the germline V gene. V gave up 1 base and J gave up 3 bases; unmatched junction bases: 2.

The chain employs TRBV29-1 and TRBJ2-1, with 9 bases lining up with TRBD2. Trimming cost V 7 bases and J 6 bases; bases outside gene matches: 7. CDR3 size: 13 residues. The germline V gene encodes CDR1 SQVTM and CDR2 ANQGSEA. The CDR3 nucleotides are TGCAGCGCCGGACTAGCGTTAAGCAATGAGCAGTTCTTC. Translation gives CSAGLALSNEQFF.

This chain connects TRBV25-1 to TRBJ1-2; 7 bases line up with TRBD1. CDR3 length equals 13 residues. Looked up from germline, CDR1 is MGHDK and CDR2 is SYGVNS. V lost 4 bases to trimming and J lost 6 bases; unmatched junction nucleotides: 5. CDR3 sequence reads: CASSGDRVDGYTF. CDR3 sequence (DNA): TGTGCCAGCAGTGGAGACAGGGTAGATGGCTACACCTTC.

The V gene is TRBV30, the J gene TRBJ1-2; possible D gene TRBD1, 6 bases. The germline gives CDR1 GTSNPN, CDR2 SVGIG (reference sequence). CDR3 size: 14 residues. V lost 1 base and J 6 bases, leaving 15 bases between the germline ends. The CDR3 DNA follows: TGTGCCTGGAGTGCACCGCCGGGGGCCGATGGCTACACCTTC. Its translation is CAWSAPPGADGYTF.

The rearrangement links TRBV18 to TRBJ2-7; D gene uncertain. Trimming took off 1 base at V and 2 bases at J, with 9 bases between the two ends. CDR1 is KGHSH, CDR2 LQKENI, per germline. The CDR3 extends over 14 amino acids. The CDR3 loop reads CASSPRGDPYEQYF. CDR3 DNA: TGTGCCAGCTCACCACGCGGAGACCCCTACGAGCAGTACTTC.

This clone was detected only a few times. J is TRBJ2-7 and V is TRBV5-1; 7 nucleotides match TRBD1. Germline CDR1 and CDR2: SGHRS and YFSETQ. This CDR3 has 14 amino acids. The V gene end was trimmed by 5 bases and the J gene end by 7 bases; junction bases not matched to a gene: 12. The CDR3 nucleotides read TGCGCCAGCAGGTTGACAGGGTCCTTGGGTGAGCAGTACTTC. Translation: CASRLTGSLGEQYF.